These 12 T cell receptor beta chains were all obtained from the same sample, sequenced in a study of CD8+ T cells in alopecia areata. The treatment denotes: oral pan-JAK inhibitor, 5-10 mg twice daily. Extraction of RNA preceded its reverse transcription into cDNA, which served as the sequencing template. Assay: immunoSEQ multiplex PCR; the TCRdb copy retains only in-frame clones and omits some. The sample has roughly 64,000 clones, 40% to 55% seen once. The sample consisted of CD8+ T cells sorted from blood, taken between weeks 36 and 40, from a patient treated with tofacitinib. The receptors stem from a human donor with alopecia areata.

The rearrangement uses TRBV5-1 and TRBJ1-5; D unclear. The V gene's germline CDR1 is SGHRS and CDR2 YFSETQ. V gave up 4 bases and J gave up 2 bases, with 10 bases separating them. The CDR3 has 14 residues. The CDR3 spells CASSLTGGNQPQHF. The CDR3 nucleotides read TGCGCCAGCAGCCTGACTGGGGGCAATCAGCCCCAGCATTTT.

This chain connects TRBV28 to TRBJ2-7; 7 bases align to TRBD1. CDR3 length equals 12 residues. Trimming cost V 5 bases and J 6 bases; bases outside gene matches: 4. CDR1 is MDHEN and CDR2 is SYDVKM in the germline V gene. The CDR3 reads CASSRPGGEQYF. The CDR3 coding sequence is TGTGCCAGCAGTAGACCAGGGGGCGAGCAGTACTTC.

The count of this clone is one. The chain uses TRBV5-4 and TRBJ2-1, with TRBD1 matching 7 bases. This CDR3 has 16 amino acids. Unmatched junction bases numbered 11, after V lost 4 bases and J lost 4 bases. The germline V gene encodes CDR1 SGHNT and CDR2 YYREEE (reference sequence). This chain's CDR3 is CASSGNSRDSYNEQFF. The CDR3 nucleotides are TGTGCCAGCAGCGGGAACTCCCGGGACAGTTACAATGAGCAGTTCTTC. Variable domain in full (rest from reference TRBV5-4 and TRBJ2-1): ETGVTQSPTHLIKTRGQQVTLRCSSQSGHNTVSWYQQALGQGPQFIFQYYREEENGRGNFPPRFSGLQFPNYSSELNVNALELDDSALYLCASSGNSRDSYNEQFFGPGTRLTVL.

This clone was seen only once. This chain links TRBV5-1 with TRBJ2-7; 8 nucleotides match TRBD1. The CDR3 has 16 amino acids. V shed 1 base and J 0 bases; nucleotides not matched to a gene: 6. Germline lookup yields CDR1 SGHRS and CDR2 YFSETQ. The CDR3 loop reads CASSLRQGLLSYEQYF. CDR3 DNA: TGCGCCAGCAGCTTGAGACAGGGGCTCCTCTCCTACGAGCAGTACTTC.

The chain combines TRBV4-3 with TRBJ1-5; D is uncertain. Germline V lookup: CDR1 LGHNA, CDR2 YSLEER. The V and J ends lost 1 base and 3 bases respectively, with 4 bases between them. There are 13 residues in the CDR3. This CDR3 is CASSQGVNQPQHF. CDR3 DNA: TGCGCCAGCAGCCAAGGGGTCAATCAGCCCCAGCATTTT.

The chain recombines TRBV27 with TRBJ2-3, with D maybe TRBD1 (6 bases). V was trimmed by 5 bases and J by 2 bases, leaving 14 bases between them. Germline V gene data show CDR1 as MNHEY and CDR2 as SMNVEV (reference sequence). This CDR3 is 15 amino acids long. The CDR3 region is CASSLLRGNTDTQYF. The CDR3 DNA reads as TGTGCCAGCAGTCTGCTGAGGGGGAACACAGATACGCAGTATTTT.

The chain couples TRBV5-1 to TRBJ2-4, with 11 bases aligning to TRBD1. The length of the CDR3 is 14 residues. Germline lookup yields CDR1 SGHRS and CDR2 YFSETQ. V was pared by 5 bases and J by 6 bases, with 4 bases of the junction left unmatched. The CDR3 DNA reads TGCGCCAGCAGTTCCGGGACAGGGGGAAACATTCAGTACTTC. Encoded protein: CASSSGTGGNIQYF.

DNA of the CDR3: TGTGCCAGCAGCCCAGATGTCGGGGGAGGGAGTGTCTATGAGCAGTTCTTC. Protein sequence: CASSPDVGGGSVYEQFF. The chain uses TRBV13 and TRBJ2-1, with TRBD2 identical over 7 bases. With 5 bases clipped from V and 8 bases from J, the junction kept 18 bases outside the gene matches. Germline V CDR1 and CDR2: PRHDT, FYEKMQ (reference sequence). CDR3 size: 17 residues.

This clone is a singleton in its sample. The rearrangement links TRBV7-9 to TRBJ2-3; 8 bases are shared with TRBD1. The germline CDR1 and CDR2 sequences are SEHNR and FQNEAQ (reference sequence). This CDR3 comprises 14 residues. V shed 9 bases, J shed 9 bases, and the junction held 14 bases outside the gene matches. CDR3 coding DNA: TGTGCCAGTCTGCAGGGGGCAACGCCGGCGACGCAGTATTTT. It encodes CASLQGATPATQYF.

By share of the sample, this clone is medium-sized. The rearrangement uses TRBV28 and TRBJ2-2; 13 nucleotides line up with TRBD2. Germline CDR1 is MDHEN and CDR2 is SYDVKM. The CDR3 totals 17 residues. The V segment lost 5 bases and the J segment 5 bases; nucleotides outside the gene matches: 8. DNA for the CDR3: TGTGCCAGCAGTACCGGACTAGCGGGAGAAGTGACCGGGGAGCTGTTTTTT. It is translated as CASSTGLAGEVTGELFF. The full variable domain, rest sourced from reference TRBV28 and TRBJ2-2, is DVKVTQSSRYLVKRTGEKVFLECVQDMDHENMFWYRQDPGLGLRLIYFSYDVKMKEKGDIPEGYSVSREKKERFSLILESASTNQTSMYLCASSTGLAGEVTGELFFGEGSRLTVL.

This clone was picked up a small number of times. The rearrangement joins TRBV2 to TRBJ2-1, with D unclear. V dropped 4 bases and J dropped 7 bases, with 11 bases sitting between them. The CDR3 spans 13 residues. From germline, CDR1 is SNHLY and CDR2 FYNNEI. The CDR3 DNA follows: TGTGCCAGCAGTGCAAGTACTTCGAATGAGCAGTTCTTC. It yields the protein CASSASTSNEQFF.

The CDR3 protein is CASSSSGRDEQYF. In DNA form, the CDR3 reads TGCGCCAGCAGCTCGAGCGGACGGGACGAGCAGTACTTC. V gene TRBV5-1 combines with J gene TRBJ2-7; perhaps TRBD2 as D (5 bases). V was trimmed by 3 bases and J by 5 bases, leaving 12 bases between them. The V gene's germline CDR1 is SGHRS and CDR2 YFSETQ. CDR3 size: 13 residues.